This note documents a single T cell receptor beta chain sequence. Each donor was healthy, and each was a bone marrow donor. Germline-derived CDR1 and CDR2 are SGDLS and YYNGEE. CDR3 length equals 14 residues. The V gene lost 1 base and the J gene lost 7 bases, with 9 bases spanning the gap. PCR employed 60 Vbeta and 13 Jbeta primers. Methods used by the authors: Unique TCR beta chains numbered approximately 76 million in a later analysis, with around 10 million shared. Assay: immunoSEQ multiplex PCR; the TCRdb copy retains only in-frame clones and omits some. That table gives V, J and clone size, and the DNA gave D and trimming. The table shows over 150,000 clones, with over 75% occurring only once. The data are from a study of cytomegalovirus exposure and HLA in healthy donors. About the research overall: Around 76% of 300 to 450 genotyped donors fell in the Caucasian-associated ancestry cluster.

Sequenced: PBMCs. This chain links TRBV9 with TRBJ1-6; D remains unclear. This TCR was sampled from a woman aged 50 to 60 in good health and CMV-seropositive. The CDR3 DNA sequence: TGTGCCAGCAGCGTAAGTGGAGGAAATTCACCCCTCCACTTT. Translating gives CASSVSGGNSPLHF. Supplemented by reference TRBV9 and TRBJ1-6, the full variable domain reads DSGVTQTPKHLITATGQRVTLRCSPRSGDLSVYWYQQSLDQGLQFLIQYYNGEERAKGNILERFSAQQFPDLHSELNLSSLELGDSALYFCASSVSGGNSPLHFGNGTRLTVT.